Each of the 23 T cell receptor beta chains below was sequenced from the same sample in a study of blood T cell repertoires in COVID-19. Assay: immunoSEQ multiplex PCR; the TCRdb copy retains only in-frame clones and omits some. The sample carries a few hundred thousand clones, around nine tenths recorded once. The specimen was PBMCs or T cells enriched from blood (not recorded which). Receptor source: a woman aged 45-60 years who had recovered from COVID-19.

The rearrangement links TRBV7-9 to TRBJ1-2; TRBD1 agrees at 9 bases. Trimming removed 1 base from V and 7 bases from J; junction bases left unmatched: 7. The CDR3 is 15 amino acids. Germline values: CDR1 SEHNR, CDR2 FQNEAQ (reference sequence). CDR3 loop: CASSLESGTGSGYTF. Written as DNA, the CDR3 is TGTGCCAGCAGCTTAGAATCTGGGACAGGGAGTGGCTACACCTTC.

This clone was detected once. The V call is TRBV19, the J call TRBJ1-6; D not resolved. This CDR3 spans 12 amino acids. Trimming removed 4 bases from V and 9 bases from J, with 7 bases in between. CDR1 and CDR2 (germline): LNHDA, SQIVND (reference sequence). The CDR3, as DNA: TGTGCCAGTAGTACTAGTGGTTCACCCCTCCACTTT. Translated, it gives CASSTSGSPLHF.

This clone was found a few times. J is TRBJ2-3 and V is TRBV7-3; TRBD2 matches 7 bases. Unmatched junction bases numbered 5, after V lost 4 bases and J lost 1 base. The CDR3 length is 15 residues. Germline CDR1 is SGHTA and CDR2 is FQGTGA. CDR3 in DNA: TGTGCCAGCAGCTCGCTAGCGGAGGGCACAGATACGCAGTATTTT. This gives the protein CASSSLAEGTDTQYF.

This chain uses TRBV5-1 with TRBJ2-1, with 7 bases that match TRBD2. The CDR3 consists of 14 residues. CDR1 is SGHRS, CDR2 YFSETQ, per germline. After removal of 4 bases from V and 6 bases from J, the junction contained 7 bases not matched to a gene. CDR3 nucleotide sequence: TGCGCCAGCAGCCGACGGGACTACTTCAATGAGCAGTTCTTC. This translates into CASSRRDYFNEQFF.

There are a few counts of this clone. The chain employs TRBV3-1 (or the pseudogene TRBV3-2) and TRBJ1-3; D is possibly TRBD1 (6 bases). Trimming shortened V by 0 bases and J by 2 bases, and 11 bases separated the two germline ends. Germline-derived CDR1 and CDR2 are LGHDT and YNNKEL (reference sequence). CDR3 length: 16 residues. CDR3 nucleotide sequence: TGTGCCAGCAGCCAAGATTTGCCAGGGGCTGGAAACACCATATATTTT. Its translation is CASSQDLPGAGNTIYF.

The chain links TRBV10-3 to TRBJ1-2; TRBD1 agrees at 9 bases. Germline CDR1 reads ENHRY; CDR2 reads SYGVKD. J gave up 6 bases and V 3 bases, and 5 bases lay outside the gene matches. This CDR3 contains 14 residues. For the CDR3, the DNA is TGTGCCATCAGTGAAAAGGACAGGGGCCATGGCTACACCTTC. The encoded protein is CAISEKDRGHGYTF.

On this clone: A read error may account for a junction end that differs from germline. V usage is TRBV7-7 and J usage is TRBJ1-4; D not certain. Looked up from germline, CDR1 is SSHAT and CDR2 is FNYEAQ (reference sequence). The CDR3 is made up of 15 amino acids. The CDR3 sequence: CASSPSPAQNEKLFF. The CDR3 nucleotides are TGTGCTAGCAGCCCTAGCCCGGCCCAGAATGAAAAACTGTTTTTT.

The V gene is TRBV21-1, the J gene TRBJ1-3; the table assigns TRBD1, which was not confirmed against the DNA. TRBV21-1 is a documented pseudogene. The CDR3 contains 15 residues. The CDR3 sequence: CASIMDRGCGNTIYF. As DNA, the CDR3 is TGTGCCAGCATCATGGACAGGGGTTGTGGAAACACCATATATTTT.

This clone was recorded only once. The chain carries TRBV7-9 and TRBJ2-7; possibly TRBD1 for D (5 bases). Germline V gene lookup returns CDR1 SEHNR and CDR2 FQNEAQ (reference sequence). V lost 4 bases to trimming and J lost 0 bases, with 19 bases between them. The CDR3 is 17 residues long. For the CDR3, the DNA is TGTGCCAGCAGCTCCGGAGACCACAGGTTCAGCTCCTACGAGCAGTACTTC. Translation gives CASSSGDHRFSSYEQYF.

V usage is TRBV9 and J usage is TRBJ2-2; TRBD2 is a possible D gene (6 bases). V was shortened by 3 bases and J by 5 bases, with 17 bases between the two germline ends. CDR1 is SGDLS and CDR2 is YYNGEE in the germline V gene. CDR3 length: 16 residues. CDR3 sequence reads: CASSEGPGDPTGELFF. In DNA form, the CDR3 reads TGTGCCAGCAGCGAGGGGCCGGGAGACCCGACCGGGGAGCTGTTTTTT.

The rearrangement joins TRBV5-1 to TRBJ2-5; D uncertain. This CDR3 region has 12 residues. Germline loops: CDR1 SGHRS, CDR2 YFSETQ. Trimming removed 4 bases from V and 4 bases from J, with 8 bases in between. In DNA form, the CDR3 reads TGCGCCAGCAGCCCAGAACGAGAGACCCAGTACTTC. Amino acid sequence: CASSPERETQYF.

This sequence joins TRBV2 and TRBJ2-1; 7 bases fit TRBD2. This CDR3 spans 16 amino acids. V trimming: 4 bases; J trimming: 0 bases; junction bases outside the gene matches: 6. Germline CDR1 and CDR2: SNHLY and FYNNEI. CDR3: CASSASGGGSYNEQFF. DNA for the CDR3: TGTGCCAGCAGTGCCTCCGGCGGGGGCTCCTACAATGAGCAGTTCTTC.

The CDR3 sequence is CASSLSGGSYNEQFF. DNA for the CDR3: TGCGCCAGCAGCTTGAGCGGGGGATCCTACAATGAGCAGTTCTTC. This rearrangement joins TRBV5-1 to TRBJ2-1, with 8 bases aligning to TRBD2. The CDR3 sequence is 15 residues long. CDR1 SGHRS and CDR2 YFSETQ come from the germline V gene. With 1 base clipped from V and 1 base from J, the junction kept 1 base outside the gene matches.

The J gene is TRBJ2-2, the V gene TRBV3-1 (or the pseudogene TRBV3-2), with no clear D. The length of the CDR3 is 16 residues. Germline-derived CDR1 and CDR2 are LGHDT and YNNKEL (reference sequence). V was clipped by 4 bases and J by 8 bases, with 20 bases between them. This CDR3 reads CASSRHASPLGGELFF. The CDR3 DNA sequence: TGTGCCAGCAGCCGACATGCAAGCCCTTTGGGTGGGGAGCTGTTTTTT.

There are many counts of this clone. The chain couples TRBV12-3 or TRBV12-4 to TRBJ1-1, with TRBD1 matching 9 bases. The V segment lost 10 bases and the J segment 4 bases; nucleotides outside the gene matches: 7. The CDR3 covers 13 residues. CDR3 nucleotides: TGTGCCACCGGACAGGGGATGGGCACTGAAGCTTTCTTT. Protein: CATGQGMGTEAFF.

This chain links TRBV29-1 with TRBJ1-2, with D possibly being TRBD1 (5 bases). V lost 7 bases and J 4 bases, leaving 19 bases between the germline ends. Germline V CDR1 and CDR2: SQVTM, ANQGSEA. CDR3 length equals 14 residues. CDR3 sequence: CSAVGEGDGYGYTF. The CDR3 nucleotides are TGCAGCGCCGTGGGGGAGGGAGACGGCTATGGCTACACCTTC.

This clone was picked up a small number of times. The rearrangement links TRBV5-8 to TRBJ1-2; D is uncertain. Germline values: CDR1 SGHTS, CDR2 YDEGEE. Between the trimmed V and J ends, which lost 6 bases and 4 bases, there was a span of 13 bases. The length of the CDR3 is 13 residues. The CDR3 DNA is TGTGCCAGCAACTTCCAGGTCTTCTATGGCTACACCTTC. Translating gives CASNFQVFYGYTF. The full variable domain, rest sourced from reference TRBV5-8 and TRBJ1-2, is EAGVTQSPTHLIKTRGQQATLRCSPISGHTSVYWYQQALGLGLQFLLWYDEGEERNRGNFPPRFSGRQFPNYSSELNVNALELEDSALYLCASNFQVFYGYTFGSGTRLTVV.

The rearrangement uses TRBV6-5 and TRBJ2-5; 8 bases match TRBD1. V shed 9 bases, J shed 8 bases, and the junction held 14 bases outside the gene matches. In germline, CDR1 is MNHEY, CDR2 SVGAGI. The CDR3 has 14 amino acids. DNA of the CDR3: TGTGCCAGACGCCGGGACAGGTGGCTTAATACCCAGTACTTC. This gives the protein CARRRDRWLNTQYF.

The chain carries TRBV7-8 and TRBJ2-1, with 9 positions matching TRBD2. The CDR3 is 18 residues long. The V segment lost 5 bases and the J segment 4 bases; nucleotides outside the gene matches: 15. In germline, CDR1 is SGHVS, CDR2 FQNEAQ. The CDR3 bases are TGTGCCAGCAGCCAAGGGGATGCGGGAGGGCGACCATACAATGAGCAGTTCTTC. It encodes CASSQGDAGGRPYNEQFF.

This chain uses TRBV2 with TRBJ2-7; 11 bases agree with TRBD2. Looked up from germline, CDR1 is SNHLY and CDR2 is FYNNEI. Trimming took 2 bases from V and 7 from J; bases not matched to a gene: 7. This CDR3 region has 15 residues. This CDR3 reads CASSEMTSGDFEQYF. CDR3 nucleotide sequence: TGTGCCAGCAGTGAAATGACTAGCGGGGATTTTGAGCAGTACTTC.

A single count supports this clone. The chain uses TRBV19 and TRBJ2-2; TRBD1 agrees at 9 bases. Trimming removed 6 bases from V and 5 bases from J; junction bases left unmatched: 7. CDR1 is LNHDA and CDR2 is SQIVND in the germline V gene (reference sequence). The length of the CDR3 is 15 residues. CDR3 nucleotide sequence: TGTGCCAGTAGAGGGGGACAGGGTTCTACCGGGGAGCTGTTTTTT. Protein product: CASRGGQGSTGELFF. The full variable domain, completed using reference TRBV19 and TRBJ2-2, is DGGITQSPKYLFRKEGQNVTLSCEQNLNHDAMYWYRQDPGQGLRLIYYSQIVNDFQKGDIAEGYSVSREKKESFPLTVTSAQKNPTAFYLCASRGGQGSTGELFFGEGSRLTVL.

V and J are TRBV7-9 and TRBJ1-3; D gene unclear. This CDR3 has 13 residues. Germline V gives CDR1 SEHNR, CDR2 FQNEAQ (reference sequence). Trimming pared 4 bases from V and 0 bases from J, leaving 4 bases between. CDR3 loop: CASSSFSGNTIYF. CDR3 in DNA: TGTGCCAGCAGCTCTTTCTCTGGAAACACCATATATTTT. Based on the CDR3 plus reference TRBV7-9 and TRBJ1-3, the full variable domain is DTGVSQNPRHKITKRGQNVTFRCDPISEHNRLYWYRQTLGQGPEFLTYFQNEAQLEKSRLLSDRFSAERPKGSFSTLEIQRTEQGDSAMYLCASSSFSGNTIYFGEGSWLTVV.

This sequence joins TRBV6-5 and TRBJ1-2; D perhaps matches TRBD1 (5 bases). This CDR3 is built from 15 residues. Trimming stripped 5 bases from V and 4 bases from J, with 17 bases between. The germline gives CDR1 MNHEY, CDR2 SVGAGI. DNA of the CDR3: TGTGCCAGCAGTCCCGTCGCGGGGGGAGGCTATGGCTACACCTTC. Translated: CASSPVAGGGYGYTF.